This T cell receptor beta chain was observed in a study of blood T cell repertoires in COVID-19. Across the whole study: Sample material is recorded as cDNA or gDNA derived from T cells, B-cell-depleted T cells, or PBMCs.

This clone was recorded many times. In the original processing: Reference gene primers were amplified, and this amplification served to estimate nucleated cell counts. Produced via immunoSEQ multiplex PCR; TCRdb's table is partial and in-frame only. For V, J and clone size, that table is used; D and trimming come from the DNA. The sample includes 85,000 to 95,000 clones, more than 70% seen only once; the top ten take around an eighth. Trimming shortened V by 6 bases and J by 0 bases, and 14 bases separated the two germline ends. Germline values: CDR1 GTSNPN, CDR2 SVGIG (reference sequence). The CDR3 totals 14 residues.

The chain carries TRBV30 and TRBJ1-2; D gene ambiguous. The sample was peripheral blood. The TCR sequence derives from a woman of 80 years or more with acute or convalescent COVID-19. The CDR3: CACQRHPANYGYTF. Written as DNA, the CDR3 is TGTGCCTGCCAGAGACATCCCGCTAACTATGGCTACACCTTC. The whole variable domain, remainder taken from reference TRBV30 and TRBJ1-2, is SQTIHQWPATLVQPVGSPLSLECTVEGTSNPNLYWYRQAAGRGLQLLFYSVGIGQISSEVPQNLSASRPQDRQFILSSKKLLLSDSGFYLCACQRHPANYGYTFGSGTRLTVV.